This TCR beta chain was identified in a study of OX40 agonist ivuxolimab in advanced cancers. Overall study context: At approximately 83% male, the cohort had a mean age of approximately 60 years, ranging from roughly 20 to 79. The eligibility criteria allowed prior anti-PD-1, anti-PD-L1 or anti-CTLA-4 therapy, and 40% had some.

Sequencing used immunoSEQ multiplex PCR; TCRdb keeps in-frame clones, though not all of them. The sample has 50,000 to 75,000 clones; around 87% are singletons. The V segment lost 6 bases and the J segment 1 base; nucleotides outside the gene matches: 4. The CDR3 runs 16 residues. The germline gives CDR1 ENHRY, CDR2 SYGVKD. The sampling schedule covered blood at baseline, cycle 4 day 1, and cycle 7 day 1. This clone is a singleton in its sample. Its antigen is undetermined. Study-wide findings and caveats: The study found that CD8+ T cells averaged more expanded clones than CD4+.

The sequences come from CD4+ or CD8+ T cells sorted from blood, collected in a trial of the OX40 agonist ivuxolimab. This sequence was found in an adult with an advanced solid tumor such as melanoma, head and neck, liver or kidney cancer. V is TRBV10-3 and J is TRBJ1-6; 9 bases are a match to TRBD1. In DNA, the CDR3 is TGTGCCATCAGGGATGGGACAGGGTCCTATAATTCACCCCTCCACTTT. Its translation is CAIRDGTGSYNSPLHF.